A single sample is the source of the 13 T cell receptor beta chains below, sequenced in a study of response to subunit inactivated influenza vaccine. TCRdb re-called the RT-PCR reads through MiXCR, storing one row per CDR3 protein. This sample carries roughly 570,000 distinct CDR3 sequences, approximately 15% of them seen once, and the ten largest clones take around 10%. Sequenced material: PBMCs from blood, taken roughly 12 days after vaccination. Receptor source: a man in his fifties or sixties who received an inactivated influenza vaccine.

In this sample, this clonotype turned up a few times. The CDR3 DNA is TGTGCCAGCAGTTTGGGCGCAGGGGGGACACCCCTCCACTTT. Protein sequence: CASSLGAGGTPLHF. V and J are TRBV12-3 or TRBV12-4 and TRBJ1-6; the match to TRBD1 covers 7 bases. With 3 bases clipped from V and 11 bases from J, the junction kept 7 bases outside the gene matches. The CDR3 length is 14 residues.

This clonotype was seen a handful of times. The chain has TRBV6-5 and TRBJ1-6, with 7 bases lining up with TRBD1. This CDR3 is 16 amino acids long. Trimming at V came to 6 bases and at J to 13 bases, leaving 18 bases not matched to a gene. Germline-derived CDR1 and CDR2 are MNHEY and SVGAGI. Here the CDR3 reads CASRTRDRAGWGPLHF. The CDR3, as DNA: TGTGCCAGCAGAACCCGAGACAGGGCGGGCTGGGGGCCCCTCCACTTT.

This clonotype turned up a few times. The J gene is TRBJ2-3, the V gene TRBV20-1; D gene uncertain. Trimming took 1 base from V and 2 from J, leaving 7 bases between them. Germline V CDR1 and CDR2: DFQATT, SNEGSKA (reference sequence). The CDR3 contains 13 residues. CDR3 sequence: CSARGTATDTQYF. CDR3 sequence (DNA): TGCAGTGCTAGAGGGACGGCCACAGATACGCAGTATTTT.

In this sample, this clonotype turned up a few times. The chain employs TRBV10-3 and TRBJ2-3; either TRBD1 or TRBD2 may supply D (5 bases each). Trimming left V 6 bases short and J 2 bases short, with 21 bases between. The CDR3 runs to 17 residues. The germline V gene has CDR1 ENHRY and CDR2 SYGVKD. The CDR3 region is CAISRSEGPLTTDTQYF. Here the CDR3 DNA reads TGTGCCATCAGCCGGTCAGAGGGACCGTTAACCACAGATACGCAGTATTTT.

This clonotype has a count of ten or more. This chain connects TRBV12-3 or TRBV12-4 to TRBJ2-5; 10 nucleotides agree with TRBD2. CDR3 size: 14 residues. The trim removed 8 bases at V and 5 bases at J, leaving 8 bases unmatched. The CDR3 sequence: CASSKAGGEETQYF. The CDR3 nucleotides read TGTGCCAGCTCTAAAGCGGGAGGGGAGGAGACCCAGTACTTC.

CDR3 in DNA: TGTGCCATCAGTGTTCAACAAGAGAACACTGAAGCTTTCTTT. It is translated as CAISVQQENTEAFF. The chain combines TRBV10-3 with TRBJ1-1; no definite D call. V was clipped by 4 bases and J by 1 base, with 10 bases between them. Germline values: CDR1 ENHRY, CDR2 SYGVKD. The CDR3 is 14 amino acids.

The chain links TRBV20-1 to TRBJ2-1, with D possibly TRBD2 on 6 matching bases. CDR3 size: 13 residues. Trimming pared 3 bases from V and 8 bases from J, leaving 14 bases between. Germline CDR1 reads DFQATT; CDR2 reads SNEGSKA (reference sequence). The CDR3 loop reads CSASWRGRYEQFF. Here the CDR3 DNA reads TGCAGTGCTAGTTGGCGGGGCCGCTATGAGCAGTTCTTC.

This clonotype appeared many times. The gene calls are TRBV7-9 and TRBJ1-2; D gene unclear. Trimming left V 2 bases short and J 6 bases short, with 10 bases between. Germline assignment: CDR1 SEHNR and CDR2 FQNEAQ (reference sequence). This CDR3 region has 13 residues. CDR3 DNA: TGTGCCAGCAGCTTACCCCGAAGGGATGGCTACACCTTC. Amino acid sequence: CASSLPRRDGYTF.

The V call is TRBV28, the J call TRBJ2-7; 10 positions agree with TRBD2. Germline loops: CDR1 MDHEN, CDR2 SYDVKM. The CDR3 extends over 16 amino acids. V lost 5 bases to trimming and J lost 6 bases; unmatched junction nucleotides: 13. The chain's CDR3 is CASSLLAGAEGGEQYF. The CDR3 DNA is TGTGCCAGCAGTCTTCTAGCGGGAGCTGAGGGAGGCGAGCAGTACTTC.

The chain joins TRBV7-2 to TRBJ2-5; no firm D call. With 5 bases removed from V and 5 bases from J, the gap between germline ends came to 15 bases. The germline V gene has CDR1 SGHTA and CDR2 FQGNSA. This CDR3 is 14 amino acids long. The CDR3 DNA sequence: TGTGCCAGCAGCGTAACCGGGTACCTTGAGACCCAGTACTTC. Translating gives CASSVTGYLETQYF.

At least ten counts were recorded for this clonotype. The chain joins TRBV10-3 to TRBJ1-3, with D possibly matching TRBD1 (5 bases). Trimming cost V 6 bases and J 4 bases, with 25 bases left between them. The CDR3 spans 18 residues. Germline V gene sequence: CDR1 ENHRY, CDR2 SYGVKD. The CDR3 loop is CAIRTTGQHNAGGNTIYF. DNA of the CDR3: TGTGCCATCAGGACAACGGGGCAGCATAATGCTGGGGGAAACACCATATATTTT.

The chain couples TRBV21-1 to TRBJ2-3; the DNA was not used to check the table's D call, TRBD1. TRBV21-1 is listed as a pseudogene. The CDR3 has 16 amino acids. CDR3: CASSKQAGCGTDTQYF. In nucleotides, the CDR3 is TGTGCCAGCAGCAAACAGGCAGGGTGTGGCACAGATACGCAGTATTTT.

On this clonotype: Germline is not matched at one junction end, which may reflect a read error. The genes are TRBV20-1 and TRBJ2-7; 7 nucleotides match TRBD1. CDR1 is DFQATT, CDR2 SNEGSKA, per germline (reference sequence). This CDR3 is built from 11 residues. The CDR3 bases are TGCAGTGCTTACAAACAGGGGAATTCCCCCTTC. Amino acids: CSAYKQGNSPF.